This T cell receptor beta chain was obtained from a study of blood T cells in healthy people across ages. Alongside a J-beta primer mix, a sample-barcoded 5' primer served in a second PCR lasting roughly 6 to 12 cycles. TCRdb itself ran the 5' RACE reads through MiXCR, one entry per CDR3 protein. The data contain around 800,000 distinct CDR3 sequences, roughly 25% of them singletons. The CDR3 runs to 14 residues. Per the germline V gene, CDR1 is ENHRY and CDR2 is SYGVKD. This clonotype was counted between two and nine times. Because it lacks the conserved phenylalanine or tryptophan at the end, this CDR3 is likely a read error. This same sample was also part of a study on T cells of mothers and their children.

J is TRBJ1-2 and V is TRBV10-3; D unresolved. This TCR was sampled from a boy between 10 and 17 years old in good health. The sample was blood. CDR3 DNA: TGTGTCAGCGGGCGCGGGGAAACCTCCTATGGCTACACCTCC. Translated, it gives CVSGRGETSYGYTS.